The T cell receptor (beta chain) under discussion was sequenced for a study of cytomegalovirus exposure and HLA in healthy donors. On the study more broadly: Genotyping of roughly 400 donors showed that 80% to 90% belonged to the Caucasian-associated ancestry cluster. Study-level findings and limits: It was likely that a cluster of highly shared sequence variants was a sequencing artifact. Using the classifier, cytomegalovirus status was reportedly diagnosed with high specificity and sensitivity. Overall, some 160 TCR beta chains were annotated as cytomegalovirus-associated.

Per the germline V gene, CDR1 is LGHNA and CDR2 is YSLEER. This CDR3 comprises 16 residues. The junction had 8 bases not matched to a gene; V was cut back by 4 bases and J by 4 bases. The PCR had 60 Vbeta and 13 Jbeta primers. Assay used: immunoSEQ multiplex PCR; TCRdb lists only in-frame clones, some missing. The table has approximately 100,000 clones, 70% to 85% seen once. Points on this clone: As yet, its antigen is unknown.

This chain connects TRBV4-3 to TRBJ2-1; 9 positions agree with TRBD2. The specimen was PBMCs. This clonotype was obtained from a man between 35 and 55 years old in good health and CMV-seropositive. This CDR3 reads CASSPSWRGGYNEQFF. CDR3 bases: TGCGCCAGCAGCCCAAGTTGGCGGGGGGGTTACAATGAGCAGTTCTTC.